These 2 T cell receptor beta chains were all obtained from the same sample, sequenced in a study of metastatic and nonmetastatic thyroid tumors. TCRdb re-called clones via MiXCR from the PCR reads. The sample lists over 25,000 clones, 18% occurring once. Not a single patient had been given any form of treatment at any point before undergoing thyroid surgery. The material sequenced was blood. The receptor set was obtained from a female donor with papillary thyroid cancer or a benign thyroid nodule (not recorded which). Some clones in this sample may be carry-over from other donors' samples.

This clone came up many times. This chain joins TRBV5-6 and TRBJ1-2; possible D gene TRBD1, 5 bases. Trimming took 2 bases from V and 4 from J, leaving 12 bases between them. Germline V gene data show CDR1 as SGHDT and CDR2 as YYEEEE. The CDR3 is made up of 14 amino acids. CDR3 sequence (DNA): TGTGCCAGCAGCTTCCTTCAGGGCCCCTATGGCTACACCTTC. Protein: CASSFLQGPYGYTF.

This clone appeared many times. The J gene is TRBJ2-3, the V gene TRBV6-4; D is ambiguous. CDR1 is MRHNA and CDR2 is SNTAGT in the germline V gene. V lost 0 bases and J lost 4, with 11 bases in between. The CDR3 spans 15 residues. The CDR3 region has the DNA TGTGCCAGCAGTGACTCAACGAACGGCCCAGATACGCAGTATTTT. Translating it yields CASSDSTNGPDTQYF.